This T cell receptor beta chain was documented in a study of blood T cell repertoires in COVID-19. Unmatched junction bases numbered 8, after V lost 8 bases and J lost 5 bases. The CDR3 runs to 13 residues. Germline V gene sequence: CDR1 SGHAT, CDR2 FQNNGV. Repertoires were generated with immunoSEQ multiplex PCR, while TCRdb's copy carries only in-frame clones and drops some. The table lists around 220,000 clones, 65% to 80% of them singletons. Sequencing was done on a sample of peripheral blood. This chain uses TRBV11-2 with TRBJ1-2; 7 positions match TRBD1. The TCR was taken from a middle-aged woman with active or convalescent COVID-19. The CDR3 region is CASGTAWGYGYTF. The CDR3 nucleotides are TGTGCCAGCGGGACAGCCTGGGGGTATGGCTACACCTTC. Combining the CDR3 with reference TRBV11-2 and TRBJ1-2 gives the whole variable domain EAGVAQSPRYKIIEKRQSVAFWCNPISGHATLYWYQQILGQGPKLLIQFQNNGVVDDSQLPKDRFSAERLKGVDSTLKIQPAKLEDSAVYLCASGTAWGYGYTFGSGTRLTVV.